The present T cell receptor beta chain was sequenced within a study of neurological immune-mediated disorders (dated by TCRdb to the late 2010s). For context, the study as a whole: Using UMI-based sequencing, the study compared peripheral blood TCR-beta repertoires from patients with HTLV-I-associated myelopathy (HAM/TSP), patients with multiple sclerosis, and healthy controls. Alongside PBMC samples, the set of about 100 TCR-beta libraries contained longitudinal samples, technical triplicates, and paired CD4+ and CD8+ T-cell subsets that had been sorted. The cohort included approximately 68 subjects: roughly 15 with HAM/TSP, roughly 34 with multiple sclerosis, and some 20 healthy controls. Findings and caveats that apply to the study as a whole: The highest TCR clonal expansion was observed in HAM/TSP patients, whereas the lowest was observed in MS patients, even when compared with healthy controls. No identical CDR3 amino acid sequences were found to be shared among expanded clones across subjects, suggesting that TCR-beta repertoires were private in all groups.

To synthesize cDNA, template-switch 5'RACE was performed with a primer carrying a 10-nucleotide random unique molecular identifier so that each TCR transcript was tagged. Every sequencing run covered 15-18 subjects and yielded more than 160 million TCR-beta sequences. Total RNA was extracted with the RNeasy kit. The KAPA Real-time Library Amplification kit was used to amplify TCR-beta VDJ regions with primers targeting the TCR constant region and the 5'RACE anchor. A first PCR added sample indexes and Illumina adaptors, and a second PCR then raised library yield. After Ampure bead purification, the roughly 650 bp TCR product was size-selected on a 2% E-gel SizeSelection system. Before pooling, libraries had their quality checked on a Bioanalyzer, their concentration measured with Qubit, and their quantity determined with the Kapa Library Quantification kit. Libraries were sequenced paired-end 2 x 150 bp on an Illumina HiSeq 2500. To increase sequence diversity, roughly 24-31% phiX was spiked into each library pool. As for the original processing: The UMI-based MiGEC pipeline processed quality-filtered reads and removed over 75% of raw TCR sequences during error correction. VDJ genes were aligned to IMGT germline references, and clonotypes were defined by unique CDR3 amino acid sequence plus V-J genes. VDJtools evaluated clonal expansion, Shannon diversity and CDR3 relatedness (CalcPairwiseDistances, ClusterSamples); CLCbio workbench built phylogenetic trees. Using coefficient-of-variation modelling across technical triplicates, the study counted a clone as expanded if it had at least 8 unique UMIs. TCRdb reran the public reads through fastp at Q25 and MiXCR, keeping productive beta chains. Each entry is one CDR3 protein sequence, shown with its most common DNA and genes. In this record, the V and J calls reflect TCRdb's handling and not the investigators' own analysis. Present in this sample are tens of thousands of distinct CDR3 sequences, 9.5% to 13% of which were seen just once. Clones ranked in the top ten supply around 4% of the sample.

CDR1 SGHTA and CDR2 FQGNSA are derived from the germline V gene. V is pared back by 3 bases and J by 2 bases, with 14 bases lying between the germline termini. Including cysteine and phenylalanine, the CDR3 has 16 amino acids. The sequence is cut down to CDR3 DNA, 48 bases in frame from base 1. This clonotype appeared many times. Its antigen specificity is not known. The record has no base qualities; no much larger clone is one base away. For the sorted-subset TCR libraries, the starting material was some 940,000 sorted CD4+ or CD8+ T cells. Peripheral blood was subjected to Ficoll-Hypaque density gradient centrifugation to isolate PBMCs, which were then cryopreserved in liquid nitrogen. The study also sequenced paired sorted CD4+ and CD8+ subsets from healthy controls, HAM/TSP patients and MS patients.

The sequence joins TRBV7-2 to TRBJ1-5; a weak D assignment points to TRBD1 (5 bases agree). The TCR comes from a woman in her twenties or thirties with HTLV-1-associated myelopathy (HAM/TSP). The sample consisted of CD4+ T cells from blood. The DNA reads TGTGCCAGCAGCTTTGGACCCGCGGGGGGCAATCAGCCCCAGCATTTT. Translated, it gives CASSFGPAGGNQPQHF.